These 27 T cell receptor beta chains were sequenced from one sample in a study of T-cell memory formation after mild COVID-19. TCRdb reprocessed the 5' RACE reads with MiXCR, giving one entry per CDR3 protein. The data show tens of thousands of distinct CDR3 sequences, 20% to 25% seen once. The sequenced sample was PBMCs or a T cell subset sorted from them (not recorded which). The receptors come from an adult who had mild COVID-19 (a few samples of this study predate the infection). Cell type and time point are not known.

The sample holds many counts of this clonotype. The gene calls are TRBV7-2 and TRBJ2-5; 10 bases are a match to TRBD2. The germline V gene has CDR1 SGHTA and CDR2 FQGNSA. J gave up 6 bases and V 4 bases, and 11 bases lay outside the gene matches. CDR3 length equals 16 residues. In DNA form, the CDR3 reads TGTGCCAGCAGCTCCGAGGCTAGCGGGAGTAGTAAGACCCAGTACTTC. Protein sequence: CASSSEASGSSKTQYF.

In this sample, this clonotype turned up many times. The chain is built from TRBV11-2 and TRBJ1-2; possibly TRBD1 for D (5 bases). The ends were cut back, 3 bases at V and 5 bases at J, with 10 bases in the middle. The CDR3 totals 13 residues. CDR1 is SGHAT, CDR2 FQNNGV, per germline. The CDR3 sequence: CASSFDRGYGYTF. The CDR3 DNA reads as TGTGCCAGCAGCTTCGATAGGGGATATGGCTACACCTTC. The full variable domain, rest sourced from reference TRBV11-2 and TRBJ1-2, is EAGVAQSPRYKIIEKRQSVAFWCNPISGHATLYWYQQILGQGPKLLIQFQNNGVVDDSQLPKDRFSAERLKGVDSTLKIQPAKLEDSAVYLCASSFDRGYGYTFGSGTRLTVV.

This clonotype is medium-sized (0.01 to 0.1%) within its sample. The V call is TRBV5-6, the J call TRBJ2-5; no reliable D call. CDR3 length: 15 residues. The germline gives CDR1 SGHDT, CDR2 YYEEEE. The V gene lost 4 bases and the J gene lost 5 bases, with 18 bases spanning the gap. DNA for the CDR3: TGTGCCAGCAGCCCAAGGCGCGGCCGTGGGGAGACCCAGTACTTC. This sequence encodes CASSPRRGRGETQYF.

This clonotype was detected many times. The genes are TRBV6-6 and TRBJ2-3; 12 nucleotides agree with TRBD2. Losses at the gene ends were 6 bases for V and 3 bases for J; bases not matched to a gene: 1. CDR3 size: 14 residues. Germline loops: CDR1 MNHNY, CDR2 SVGAGI (reference sequence). The CDR3 here is CASRTSGGTDTQYF. The CDR3 bases are TGTGCCAGCAGGACTAGCGGGGGAACAGATACGCAGTATTTT.

This clonotype was seen repeatedly, ten times or more. The chain joins TRBV5-1 to TRBJ1-1, with no clear D. The CDR3 is 12 residues long. The germline V gene has CDR1 SGHRS and CDR2 YFSETQ. The germline V and J ends were trimmed by 3 bases and 1 base, with 4 bases remaining between them. CDR3 sequence (DNA): TGCGCCAGCAGCTCACAGAACACTGAAGCTTTCTTT. Translation gives CASSSQNTEAFF. Complete variable domain (other parts from reference TRBV5-1 and TRBJ1-1): KAGVTQTPRYLIKTRGQQVTLSCSPISGHRSVSWYQQTPGQGLQFLFEYFSETQRNKGNFPGRFSGRQFSNSRSEMNVSTLELGDSALYLCASSSQNTEAFFGQGTRLTVV.

This clonotype was picked up a small number of times. The rearrangement links TRBV12-3 or TRBV12-4 to TRBJ2-1, with TRBD2 matching over 7 bases. Trimming at V came to 8 bases and at J to 4 bases, leaving 5 bases not matched to a gene. CDR3 size: 13 residues. The CDR3 bases are TGTGCCAGCGGCCTAGCGGCTTACAATGAGCAGTTCTTC. It encodes CASGLAAYNEQFF.

This clonotype was counted many times. The J gene is TRBJ1-4, the V gene TRBV7-9, with D tentatively TRBD1 (5 bases). The CDR3 covers 15 residues. V was trimmed by 4 bases and J by 3 bases, leaving 12 bases between them. Germline CDR1 reads SEHNR; CDR2 reads FQNEAQ (reference sequence). CDR3 residues: CASSYPGTSNEKLFF. The CDR3, as DNA: TGTGCCAGCAGCTACCCCGGGACCTCTAATGAAAAACTGTTTTTT.

There are many counts of this clonotype. V is TRBV20-1 and J is TRBJ1-4; tentatively, D is TRBD1 (6 bases). Deletions cut 6 bases from V and 5 bases from J, with 13 bases between. Germline lookup yields CDR1 DFQATT and CDR2 SNEGSKA (reference sequence). The CDR3 covers 13 residues. This CDR3 is CSAADSNNEKLFF. Written as DNA, the CDR3 is TGCAGTGCCGCGGACAGCAACAATGAAAAACTGTTTTTT.

This clonotype was seen ten or more times. The chain recombines TRBV6-5 with TRBJ1-3; D is unclear. The ends were cut back, 0 bases at V and 8 bases at J, with 14 bases in the middle. The CDR3 runs 15 residues. CDR1 and CDR2 from the germline V gene are MNHEY and SVGAGI. CDR3 sequence (DNA): TGTGCCAGCAGTTACTCGGGAGCGAATGGCGACACCATATATTTT. It codes for CASSYSGANGDTIYF.

Ten or more counts support this clonotype. The chain combines TRBV5-1 with TRBJ2-7; TRBD2 agrees at 9 bases. This CDR3 has 18 amino acids. Germline V gene sequence: CDR1 SGHRS, CDR2 YFSETQ. V dropped 6 bases and J dropped 3; count of bases not matched to a gene: 19. The CDR3 here is CASKGGGALAGVFYEQYF. CDR3 sequence (DNA): TGCGCCAGCAAGGGAGGAGGGGCTTTAGCGGGAGTTTTCTACGAGCAGTACTTC.

The sample holds many counts of this clonotype. This chain joins TRBV11-2 and TRBJ2-7; TRBD1 agrees at 9 bases. V gave up 4 bases and J gave up 2 bases; unmatched junction bases: 3. The CDR3 length is 14 residues. CDR1 SGHAT and CDR2 FQNNGV come from the germline V gene. The CDR3 coding sequence is TGTGCCAGCAGCTCGGGACAGGGTACCTACGAGCAGTACTTC. It codes for CASSSGQGTYEQYF.

In its sample, this clonotype was seen a few times. The chain has TRBV5-1 and TRBJ1-6, with 9 bases matching TRBD1. V gave up 7 bases and J gave up 9 bases; unmatched junction bases: 8. The CDR3 is 14 amino acids. Germline V gene sequence: CDR1 SGHRS, CDR2 YFSETQ. The CDR3, as DNA: TGCGCCAGCTCGTTGGGACAGGGCTTTTCACCCCTCCACTTT. It translates to CASSLGQGFSPLHF. Filled out from reference TRBV5-1 and TRBJ1-6, the complete variable domain reads KAGVTQTPRYLIKTRGQQVTLSCSPISGHRSVSWYQQTPGQGLQFLFEYFSETQRNKGNFPGRFSGRQFSNSRSEMNVSTLELGDSALYLCASSLGQGFSPLHFGNGTRLTVT.

The V call is TRBV5-1, the J call TRBJ2-1; the match to TRBD1 covers 7 bases. J gave up 2 bases and V 4 bases, and 9 bases lay outside the gene matches. CDR1 is SGHRS, CDR2 YFSETQ, per germline. CDR3 length: 16 amino acids. The CDR3 sequence: CASSTPPDRPYNEQFF. The CDR3 DNA is TGCGCCAGCAGCACCCCACCGGACAGGCCCTACAATGAGCAGTTCTTC.

This clonotype was found many times. The rearrangement links TRBV7-2 to TRBJ2-1, with a tentative D call TRBD1 (5 bases). V was clipped by 1 base and J by 4 bases, with 14 bases between them. This CDR3 spans 16 amino acids. From germline, CDR1 is SGHTA and CDR2 FQGNSA. CDR3 sequence: CASSLGGGEAYNEQFF. The DNA of the CDR3 is TGTGCCAGCAGCTTAGGGGGCGGAGAGGCGTACAATGAGCAGTTCTTC.

This clonotype was counted many times. The CDR3 reads CASSYLQETQYF. CDR3 bases: TGTGCCAGCAGTTACCTCCAAGAGACCCAGTACTTC. The gene calls are TRBV27 and TRBJ2-5; D uncertain. CDR3 length: 12 amino acids. V lost 4 bases, J lost 1 base, and 4 bases lay in between. The V gene's germline CDR1 is MNHEY and CDR2 SMNVEV (reference sequence).

This clonotype came up many times. The chain couples TRBV4-3 to TRBJ1-5; no reliable D call. Deletions cut 0 bases from V and 0 bases from J, with 0 bases between. The length of the CDR3 is 13 residues. The germline V gene has CDR1 LGHNA and CDR2 YSLEER. CDR3 region: CASSQDSNQPQHF. CDR3 bases: TGCGCCAGCAGCCAAGATAGCAATCAGCCCCAGCATTTT.

This clonotype occurred many times. The rearrangement joins TRBV12-3 or TRBV12-4 to TRBJ1-1; a weak D match, TRBD1 (6 bases). CDR3 length: 16 residues. V lost 6 bases and J lost 0, with 17 bases in between. DNA for the CDR3: TGTGCCAGCAGCCTGAGACAGGCAGAAGTGAACACTGAAGCTTTCTTT. Translation: CASSLRQAEVNTEAFF.

V and J are TRBV19 and TRBJ1-4, with D possibly being TRBD1 (5 bases). Germline CDR1 is LNHDA and CDR2 is SQIVND (reference sequence). Trimming stripped 6 bases from V and 3 bases from J, with 14 bases between. This CDR3 region has 15 residues. In nucleotides, the CDR3 is TGTGCCAGTAGCGAAGCCACAGGATCTAATGAAAAACTGTTTTTT. This encodes CASSEATGSNEKLFF.

This sequence joins TRBV12-3 or TRBV12-4 and TRBJ2-7, with D hard to call. The CDR3 runs to 13 residues. V lost 1 base to trimming and J lost 5 bases, with 9 bases between them. CDR3 sequence (DNA): TGTGCCAGCAGTTTAGTCGCGGCCCACGAGCAGTACTTC. It specifies CASSLVAAHEQYF.

Ten or more counts support this clonotype. The rearrangement uses TRBV5-1 and TRBJ1-2, with 9 positions matching TRBD1. Trimming took 4 bases from V and 9 from J; bases not matched to a gene: 7. Germline loops: CDR1 SGHRS, CDR2 YFSETQ. The CDR3 loop spans 13 amino acids. The CDR3 region has the DNA TGCGCCAGCAGCAGCGGGGACAGGGACAGCTACACCTTC. It codes for CASSSGDRDSYTF.

J is TRBJ2-7 and V is TRBV6-2 or TRBV6-3; 7 bases are shared with TRBD2. V lost 7 bases, J lost 0 bases, and 3 bases stayed unmatched. The germline V gene encodes CDR1 MNHEY and CDR2 SVGEGT. This CDR3 is 13 amino acids long. Here the CDR3 DNA reads TGTGCCAGCACCCGCGGGAGCTCCTACGAGCAGTACTTC. This sequence encodes CASTRGSSYEQYF.

The V gene is TRBV12-1, the J gene TRBJ1-3. TRBV12-1 is a pseudogene. The CDR3 contains 14 residues. The DNA of the CDR3 is TGTGCCAGCAGCTTTATTCAACCGGGAAACACCATATATTTT. It specifies CASSFIQPGNTIYF.

This clonotype appeared many times. CDR3 DNA: TGTGCCACCAGCAGGGGATTAGCGGGAGAGAGTGATACGCAGTATTTT. It translates to CATSRGLAGESDTQYF. The chain uses TRBV15 and TRBJ2-3; TRBD2 agrees at 9 bases. The junction had 10 bases not matched to a gene; V was cut back by 3 bases and J by 6 bases. Germline CDR1 is LNHNV and CDR2 is YYDKDF (reference sequence). The CDR3 is made up of 16 amino acids.

Ten or more counts support this clonotype. J is TRBJ2-5 and V is TRBV5-1, with D perhaps being TRBD1 or TRBD2 (5 bases each). With 3 bases removed from V and 0 bases from J, the gap between germline ends came to 15 bases. The germline V gene has CDR1 SGHRS and CDR2 YFSETQ. This CDR3 is 16 amino acids long. Here the CDR3 reads CASSWGRGLYQETQYF. The CDR3 DNA reads as TGCGCCAGCAGCTGGGGACGAGGCCTGTACCAAGAGACCCAGTACTTC.

This clonotype was observed many times. The chain is built from TRBV3-1 and TRBJ2-7, with 7 bases fitting TRBD2. Germline V gives CDR1 LGHDT, CDR2 YNNKEL (reference sequence). This CDR3 contains 16 residues. V lost 5 bases, J lost 2 bases, and 12 bases stayed unmatched. The CDR3 region is CASSARPLADTYEQYF. The CDR3 nucleotides read TGTGCCAGCAGCGCCCGCCCGCTAGCGGATACCTACGAGCAGTACTTC.

Ten or more counts support this clonotype. The genes are TRBV5-4 and TRBJ1-5; 7 bases match TRBD1. The CDR3 is 18 residues long. The junction had 13 bases not matched to a gene; V was cut back by 4 bases and J by 0 bases. Germline CDR1 and CDR2: SGHNT and YYREEE (reference sequence). CDR3 sequence: CASSLGTAHQYSNQPQHF. The CDR3 DNA follows: TGTGCCAGCAGCCTAGGGACAGCGCATCAATATAGCAATCAGCCCCAGCATTTT.

This clonotype appeared a few times. The V call is TRBV5-1, the J call TRBJ1-1, with 7 nucleotides matching TRBD1. Germline V CDR1 and CDR2: SGHRS, YFSETQ. This CDR3 is built from 14 residues. The junction had 4 bases not matched to a gene; V was cut back by 2 bases and J by 3 bases. DNA for the CDR3: TGCGCCAGCAGCTTAGACAGGGCGGACACTGAAGCTTTCTTT. Amino acids: CASSLDRADTEAFF.